The 25 T cell receptor beta chains in this list originate from one sample, sequenced in a study of shared clonotypes between healthy human individuals. Sequencing was performed with immunoSEQ multiplex PCR; in TCRdb, only in-frame clones are kept and a portion is missing. The data show about 490,000 clones, over 75% seen once. The sequenced sample consisted of PBMCs. Receptor source: a woman aged 40 to 50 in good health. Some clones in this sample may be carry-over from other donors' samples.

Only a few counts were recorded for this clone. The chain combines TRBV19 with TRBJ2-3; tentatively, D is TRBD1 (6 bases). Trimming pared 5 bases from V and 3 bases from J, leaving 9 bases between. The CDR3 has 13 residues. Germline CDR1 LNHDA, CDR2 SQIVND (reference sequence). The CDR3 nucleotides are TGTGCCAGTAGTCCGCAGGGGACAGATACGCAGTATTTT. Amino acids: CASSPQGTDTQYF.

V usage is TRBV15 and J usage is TRBJ2-3; 8 positions agree with TRBD2. This CDR3 is built from 17 residues. From germline, CDR1 is LNHNV and CDR2 YYDKDF (reference sequence). The V segment lost 0 bases and the J segment 7 bases; nucleotides outside the gene matches: 12. The CDR3 nucleotides are TGTGCCACCAGCAGAGATGGCGGGAGGATGGGGGGGCATACGCAGTATTTT. Amino acids: CATSRDGGRMGGHTQYF. Supplemented by reference TRBV15 and TRBJ2-3, the full variable domain reads DAMVIQNPRYQVTQFGKPVTLSCSQTLNHNVMYWYQQKSSQAPKLLFHYYDKDFNNEADTPDNFQSRRPNTSFCFLDIRSPGLGDTAMYLCATSRDGGRMGGHTQYFGPGTRLTVL.

J is TRBJ2-7 and V is TRBV6-1, with 7 bases that match TRBD2. This CDR3 comprises 13 residues. CDR1 and CDR2 from the germline V gene are MNHNS and SASEGT. V shed 8 bases and J 0 bases; nucleotides not matched to a gene: 4. As DNA, the CDR3 is TGTGCCAGCCGGGCTAGCGGCTCCTACGAGCAGTACTTC. Its protein is CASRASGSYEQYF.

The V and J genes are TRBV18 and TRBJ2-2, with D perhaps matching TRBD2 (6 bases). Germline lookup yields CDR1 KGHSH and CDR2 LQKENI. V was clipped by 7 bases and J by 1 base, with 10 bases between them. This CDR3 comprises 14 residues. CDR3 sequence: CASWDWKNTGELFF. CDR3 DNA: TGTGCCAGCTGGGACTGGAAGAACACCGGGGAGCTGTTTTTT.

This clone appeared a single time. V is TRBV30 and J is TRBJ2-5, with TRBD1 matching over 7 bases. V lost 3 bases, J lost 5 bases, and 6 bases stayed unmatched. The CDR3 totals 13 residues. CDR1 GTSNPN and CDR2 SVGIG come from the germline V gene (reference sequence). The chain's CDR3 is CAWRPTGVETQYF. The CDR3 DNA reads as TGTGCCTGGAGACCCACAGGGGTGGAGACCCAGTACTTC.

This clone was found a few times. The genes are TRBV7-3 and TRBJ2-1; 9 bases align to TRBD2. The junction had 12 bases not matched to a gene; V was cut back by 5 bases and J by 10 bases. The CDR3 contains 15 residues. The germline V gene encodes CDR1 SGHTA and CDR2 FQGTGA. Here the CDR3 DNA reads TGTGCCAGCAGCCCCGGGACTAGCAGATTAACGGAGCAGTTCTTC. It codes for CASSPGTSRLTEQFF.

This clone was detected only once. The chain uses TRBV2 and TRBJ2-7; D gene unclear. In germline, CDR1 is SNHLY, CDR2 FYNNEI. The V gene lost 3 bases and the J gene lost 9 bases, with 15 bases spanning the gap. The CDR3 has 13 residues. The CDR3 nucleotides are TGTGCCAGCAGTGAGGCCCCCCAGGCGAGGCAGTACTTC. It translates to CASSEAPQARQYF.

The CDR3 is CASSEQSSAYEQYF. The CDR3 DNA sequence: TGTGCCAGCAGTGAACAGTCTTCGGCCTACGAGCAGTACTTC. This chain links TRBV6-1 with TRBJ2-7, with D unclear. V dropped 2 bases and J dropped 2 bases, with 10 bases sitting between them. The CDR3 totals 14 residues. CDR1 and CDR2 from the germline V gene are MNHNS and SASEGT.

V usage is TRBV19 and J usage is TRBJ1-2; tentative D call: TRBD1 (5 bases). Germline CDR1 is LNHDA and CDR2 is SQIVND (reference sequence). The CDR3 has 17 amino acids. Trimming shortened V by 3 bases and J by 4 bases, and 21 bases separated the two germline ends. The CDR3 nucleotides read TGTGCCAGTAGTATCGACAGCGCGCAGGGTGGGCTCTATGGCTACACCTTC. Protein sequence: CASSIDSAQGGLYGYTF.

Comment on this clone: The identical CDR3 is also encoded by other nucleotide sequences in the sample. The rearrangement uses TRBV19 and TRBJ2-7; 14 nucleotides agree with TRBD2. The CDR3 is 15 residues long. With 5 bases clipped from V and 4 bases from J, the junction kept 4 bases outside the gene matches. In germline, CDR1 is LNHDA, CDR2 SQIVND (reference sequence). CDR3 region: CASSPGTSGSYEQYF. The CDR3 nucleotides read TGTGCCAGTAGTCCAGGGACTAGCGGGAGTTACGAGCAGTACTTC.

This sequence joins TRBV13 and TRBJ2-6, with no clear D. The V gene's germline CDR1 is PRHDT and CDR2 FYEKMQ (reference sequence). Trimming pared 1 base from V and 3 bases from J, leaving 7 bases between. The CDR3 has 15 residues. The CDR3 DNA follows: TGTGCCAGCAGCTTAGATGGGCTTGGGGCCAACGTCCTGACTTTC. This gives the protein CASSLDGLGANVLTF.

J is TRBJ2-7 and V is TRBV4-3; TRBD1 aligns across 7 bases. The CDR3 runs 16 residues. V was pared by 4 bases and J by 3 bases, with 12 bases of the junction left unmatched. Germline CDR1 LGHNA, CDR2 YSLEER. The CDR3 nucleotides are TGCGCCAGCAGCCCGCGAGGGGACAGAAACTTCTACGAGCAGTACTTC. Amino acid sequence: CASSPRGDRNFYEQYF.

V is TRBV9 and J is TRBJ2-1; the match to TRBD2 covers 7 bases. The V segment lost 0 bases and the J segment 6 bases; nucleotides outside the gene matches: 9. The germline gives CDR1 SGDLS, CDR2 YYNGEE. The CDR3 runs to 16 residues. CDR3 DNA sequence: TGTGCCAGCAGCGTAGATGGGGCGGGAGTGGGCAATGAGCAGTTCTTC. It yields the protein CASSVDGAGVGNEQFF.

V gene TRBV11-2 combines with J gene TRBJ2-3; 8 bases map to TRBD1. J was trimmed by 4 bases and V by 4 bases; bases with no gene match: 7. The CDR3 runs to 15 residues. Germline CDR1 reads SGHAT; CDR2 reads FQNNGV. The CDR3 sequence is CASSSDRVGADTQYF. CDR3 DNA: TGTGCCAGCAGCTCGGACAGGGTTGGGGCAGATACGCAGTATTTT.

This rearrangement joins TRBV19 to TRBJ2-7, with 9 positions matching TRBD1. The trim removed 3 bases at V and 2 bases at J, leaving 2 bases unmatched. The length of the CDR3 is 14 residues. Germline V gene data show CDR1 as LNHDA and CDR2 as SQIVND (reference sequence). CDR3 DNA: TGTGCCAGTAGTATCCGACAGGGGGCCTACGAGCAGTACTTC. Residues: CASSIRQGAYEQYF.

The V and J genes are TRBV9 and TRBJ2-5, with 7 bases aligning to TRBD2. V shed 3 bases, J shed 7 bases, and the junction held 6 bases outside the gene matches. Germline-derived CDR1 and CDR2 are SGDLS and YYNGEE. The CDR3 is made up of 13 amino acids. The DNA of the CDR3 is TGTGCCAGCAGCGCGGGACTATCGGGGACCCAGTACTTC. It translates to CASSAGLSGTQYF.

The gene calls are TRBV19 and TRBJ1-5; TRBD1 matches at 10 bases. This CDR3 is 17 amino acids long. The junction had 6 bases not matched to a gene; V was cut back by 1 base and J by 3 bases. From germline, CDR1 is LNHDA and CDR2 SQIVND (reference sequence). Here the CDR3 DNA reads TGTGCCAGTAGTATAGGAGGGACAGGGGCCCCCAATCAGCCCCAGCATTTT. Translation gives CASSIGGTGAPNQPQHF.

V and J are TRBV10-3 and TRBJ1-1; 8 nucleotides line up with TRBD1. The trim removed 10 bases at V and 0 bases at J, leaving 13 bases unmatched. This CDR3 spans 16 amino acids. Germline V gene sequence: CDR1 ENHRY, CDR2 SYGVKD. CDR3 region: CATTQTGAIMNTEAFF. CDR3 bases: TGTGCCACTACCCAGACAGGGGCGATCATGAACACTGAAGCTTTCTTT.

CDR3 region: CASSPWTGIGRETQYF. DNA for the CDR3: TGTGCCAGCAGCCCCTGGACAGGGATCGGGAGAGAGACCCAGTACTTC. This chain connects TRBV7-6 to TRBJ2-5; 8 nucleotides align to TRBD1. Germline trimming cut 5 bases from V and 4 bases from J; bases unmatched to any gene: 12. The CDR3 runs 16 residues. Germline values: CDR1 SGHVS, CDR2 FNYEAQ.

The chain links TRBV19 to TRBJ2-2; 7 nucleotides agree with TRBD1. After removal of 5 bases from V and 5 bases from J, the junction contained 5 bases not matched to a gene. Germline V CDR1 and CDR2: LNHDA, SQIVND (reference sequence). This CDR3 has 14 residues. Here the CDR3 reads CASSQGQLTGELFF. Here the CDR3 DNA reads TGTGCCAGTAGTCAGGGACAGTTAACCGGGGAGCTGTTTTTT.

The J gene is TRBJ1-1, the V gene TRBV28; D not certain. CDR1 and CDR2 (germline): MDHEN, SYDVKM. Trimming removed 6 bases at V and 8 bases at J, with 13 bases between. This CDR3 is built from 12 residues. The CDR3 loop is CASRSTTREAFF. Written as DNA, the CDR3 is TGTGCCAGCAGGTCGACGACTCGGGAAGCTTTCTTT.

The chain uses TRBV5-4 and TRBJ2-2; weak D call: TRBD2 (5 bases). Germline V gene lookup returns CDR1 SGHNT and CDR2 YYREEE (reference sequence). The CDR3 is 15 residues long. The V end lost 5 bases, the J end lost 2 bases, and 13 bases lay between the germline ends. The CDR3 DNA sequence: TGTGCCAGCAGTCCTGAGGGCCCAAACACCGGGGAGCTGTTTTTT. Protein sequence: CASSPEGPNTGELFF.

There are a few counts of this clone. V is TRBV30 and J is TRBJ2-1; D remains ambiguous. Germline V gives CDR1 GTSNPN, CDR2 SVGIG (reference sequence). The CDR3 extends over 15 amino acids. Between the trimmed V and J ends, which lost 3 bases and 5 bases, there was a span of 17 bases. CDR3 protein: CAWRASSYTHNEQFF. CDR3 sequence (DNA): TGTGCCTGGAGAGCGTCTAGTTACACGCACAATGAGCAGTTCTTC.

In DNA, the CDR3 is TGTGCCAGCAGTATTACACGACAGGGAGGCTACACCTTC. Residues: CASSITRQGGYTF. This chain links TRBV27 with TRBJ1-2; TRBD1 matches 7 bases. Germline values: CDR1 MNHEY, CDR2 SMNVEV (reference sequence). Losses at the gene ends were 5 bases for V and 8 bases for J; bases not matched to a gene: 8. The CDR3 extends over 13 amino acids.

The rearrangement joins TRBV27 to TRBJ2-7, with unresolved D. CDR1 is MNHEY and CDR2 is SMNVEV in the germline V gene (reference sequence). V was trimmed by 2 bases and J by 4 bases, leaving 9 bases between them. The CDR3 length is 13 residues. CDR3 nucleotides: TGTGCCAGCAGTTTACGGTCAACATACGAGCAGTACTTC. Encoded protein: CASSLRSTYEQYF.